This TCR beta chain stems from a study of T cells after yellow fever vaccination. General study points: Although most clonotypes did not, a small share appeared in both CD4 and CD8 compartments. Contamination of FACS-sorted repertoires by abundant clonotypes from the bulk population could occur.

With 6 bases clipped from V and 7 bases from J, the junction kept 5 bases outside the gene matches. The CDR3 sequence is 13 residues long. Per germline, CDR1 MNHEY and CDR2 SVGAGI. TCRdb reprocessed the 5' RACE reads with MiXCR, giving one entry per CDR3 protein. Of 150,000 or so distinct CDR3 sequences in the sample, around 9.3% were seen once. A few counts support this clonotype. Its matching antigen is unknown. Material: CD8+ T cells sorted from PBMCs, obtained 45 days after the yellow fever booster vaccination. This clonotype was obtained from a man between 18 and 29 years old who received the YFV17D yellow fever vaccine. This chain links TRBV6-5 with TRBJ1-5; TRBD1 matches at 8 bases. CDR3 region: CASRTGVGQPQHF. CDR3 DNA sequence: TGTGCCAGCAGGACAGGGGTGGGACAGCCCCAGCATTTT.